Below, 6 T cell receptor beta chains from the same sample are listed, as sequenced in a study of blood T cell repertoires in COVID-19. TCRdb's copy holds only in-frame clones and misses some; the assay was immunoSEQ multiplex PCR. The sample holds 84,000 or so clones; around 88% are singletons and the top ten take about 5.3%. The sample comprised peripheral blood. These receptors were obtained from a man aged 55 to 70 with acute or convalescent COVID-19.

This chain connects TRBV19 to TRBJ2-5; D possibly corresponds to TRBD2 (5 bases). This CDR3 comprises 15 residues. Trimming removed 5 bases at V and 1 base at J, with 14 bases between. Germline V gene data show CDR1 as LNHDA and CDR2 as SQIVND (reference sequence). CDR3 amino acids: CASSRAWGVQETQYF. The CDR3 DNA follows: TGTGCCAGTAGTCGGGCCTGGGGAGTCCAAGAGACCCAGTACTTC.

This sequence joins TRBV5-6 and TRBJ1-6; D is possibly TRBD1 (6 bases). From germline, CDR1 is SGHDT and CDR2 YYEEEE. This CDR3 region has 17 residues. The ends were cut back, 1 base at V and 0 bases at J, with 11 bases in the middle. This CDR3 is CASSLYGQSSYNSPLHF. The CDR3 coding sequence is TGTGCCAGCAGCTTGTACGGACAGAGCTCCTATAATTCACCCCTCCACTTT.

This clone appeared a few times. CDR3 residues: CASSQDRAGTYEQYF. CDR3 coding DNA: TGTGCCAGCAGCCAAGACAGGGCTGGGACCTACGAGCAGTACTTC. J is TRBJ2-7 and V is TRBV5-4; TRBD1 matches at 7 bases. Per the germline V gene, CDR1 is SGHNT and CDR2 is YYREEE (reference sequence). The ends lost 4 bases at V and 2 bases at J; junction bases unmatched: 9. The CDR3 has 15 residues.

V gene TRBV19 combines with J gene TRBJ1-5; 9 bases fit TRBD1. This CDR3 comprises 15 residues. CDR1 and CDR2 (germline): LNHDA, SQIVND (reference sequence). V lost 5 bases to trimming and J lost 4 bases; unmatched junction nucleotides: 6. The CDR3 spells CASSVTGGFNQPQHF. The CDR3 nucleotides read TGTGCCAGTAGTGTTACAGGGGGCTTTAATCAGCCCCAGCATTTT.

The V and J genes are TRBV30 and TRBJ1-5; 10 nucleotides agree with TRBD1. The CDR3 contains 14 residues. J gave up 4 bases and V 2 bases, and 2 bases lay outside the gene matches. Germline CDR1 GTSNPN, CDR2 SVGIG (reference sequence). The CDR3 sequence is CAWSRTGGNQPQHF. The CDR3 region has the DNA TGTGCCTGGAGTAGGACAGGGGGTAATCAGCCCCAGCATTTT.

The chain joins TRBV3-1 (or the pseudogene TRBV3-2) to TRBJ2-7; 7 positions match TRBD1. Looked up from germline, CDR1 is LGHDT and CDR2 is YNNKEL (reference sequence). Trimming removed 8 bases from V and 6 bases from J; junction bases left unmatched: 7. The CDR3 has 12 residues. CDR3 loop: CASAKTGSEQYF. CDR3 DNA sequence: TGTGCCAGCGCCAAGACAGGGAGCGAGCAGTACTTC.